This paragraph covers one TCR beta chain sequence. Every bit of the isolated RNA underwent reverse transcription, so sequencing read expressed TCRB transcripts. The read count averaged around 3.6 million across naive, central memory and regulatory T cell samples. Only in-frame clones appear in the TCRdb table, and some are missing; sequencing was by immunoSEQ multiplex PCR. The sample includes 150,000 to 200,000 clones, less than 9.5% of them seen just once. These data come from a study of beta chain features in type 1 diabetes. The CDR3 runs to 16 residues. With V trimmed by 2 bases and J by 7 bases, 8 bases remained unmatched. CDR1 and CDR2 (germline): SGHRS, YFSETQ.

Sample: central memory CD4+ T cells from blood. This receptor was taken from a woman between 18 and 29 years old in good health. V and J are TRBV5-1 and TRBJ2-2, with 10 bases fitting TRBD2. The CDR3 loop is CASSFPSGGRNGELFF. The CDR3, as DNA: TGCGCCAGCAGCTTCCCTAGCGGGGGACGTAACGGGGAGCTGTTTTTT.